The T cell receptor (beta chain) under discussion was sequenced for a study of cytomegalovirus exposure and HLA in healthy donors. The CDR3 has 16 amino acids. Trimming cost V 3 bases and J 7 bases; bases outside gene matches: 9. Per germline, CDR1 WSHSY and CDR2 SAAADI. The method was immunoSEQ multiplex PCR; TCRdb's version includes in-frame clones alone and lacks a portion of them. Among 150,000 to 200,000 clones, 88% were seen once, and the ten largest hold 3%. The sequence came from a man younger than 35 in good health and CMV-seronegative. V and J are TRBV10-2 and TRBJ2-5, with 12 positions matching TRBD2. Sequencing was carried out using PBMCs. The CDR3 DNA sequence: TGCGCCAGCAGTGAAATATCCGGGACTAGCGGGCGGACCCAGTACTTC. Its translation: CASSEISGTSGRTQYF.